The sequence of this TCR beta chain was determined in a study of T cells expressing NK-cell markers (dated by TCRdb to the early 2020s). As for the study more broadly: About eight donors provided sorted CD3+CD56+NKG2C+, CD3+CD56+NKG2C- and CD3+CD56-NKG2C+ T-cell subsets, whose TCR beta-chain repertoires were profiled. Of the eight sequenced donors, seven were found to be HCMV-seropositive and one was found to be HCMV-seronegative. The study sequenced eight donors, all healthy volunteers chosen at random: three men and five women. Illumina HiSeq 2000/2500, MiSeq or NextSeq was used to sequence libraries as 2 x 150 bp reads. Overall results and qualifications from the work: It remained unclear whether the expanded NKG2C-expressing T cell clones were specific for HCMV antigens. Those dominant clonotypes were again the most abundant among CD3+CD56-NKG2C+ cells in several donors, at about 28.3-65%. In six donors, the dominant CD3+CD56+NKG2C+ clonotypes ranked among the top 10 CD8+ clonotypes, making up roughly 1.0-7.0% of CD8+ T cells.

The run used an Illumina HiSeq 2000. 5'RACE template switching, by which a universal primer site and unique molecular identifiers were added, was used to make TCR beta cDNA libraries. Synthesis of cDNA was primed from the TCR beta constant segment and was followed by two consecutive PCR amplification steps. The study's own analysis went as follows. MIGEC handled demultiplexing of the reads and grouping by UMI, while MiTCR was used to assemble and quantify clonotypes. To exclude erroneous sequences, any TCR cDNA sequence not supported by at least two reads was discarded. The tcR package was used for downstream repertoire analysis, and clonotypes were matched between fractions using CDR3 nucleotide sequence together with V segment. VDJmatch was used to annotate antigen specificity against VDJdb, with one amino acid substitution in CDR3 allowed. After reprocessing by TCRdb, each CDR3 protein sequence is one entry, and no DNA is given. TCRdb's processing, not the authors' own work, is the source of the V and J calls. This sample's table lists 350,000 to 400,000 distinct CDR3 sequences. The ten largest clones capture around 10% of the sample.

HCMV serostatus was determined by detecting HCMV-specific IgG in serum with a commercial ELISA kit. Ficoll density gradient centrifugation was used to isolate peripheral blood mononuclear cells from blood. Regarding this clonotype: Its target antigen remains unknown.

Sequenced sample: blood T cells: a sorted CD56 or NKG2C T cell subset, CD4+ or CD8+ T cells, or bulk PBMC T cells (not recorded which). This receptor was taken from a woman aged 45 to 65 in good health. Donor details come from another sample of the same person, matched by shared clones.

The CDR3 protein: CSTLAGGRGETQYF. The chain couples TRBV20-1 to TRBJ2-5; there is no DNA to check the TCRdb D call of TRBD2. The CDR3 covers 14 residues, taking in both the cysteine and the phenylalanine. The record lacks a DNA sequence. The germline V gene (reference sequence) yields DFQATT for CDR1 and SNEGSKA for CDR2.